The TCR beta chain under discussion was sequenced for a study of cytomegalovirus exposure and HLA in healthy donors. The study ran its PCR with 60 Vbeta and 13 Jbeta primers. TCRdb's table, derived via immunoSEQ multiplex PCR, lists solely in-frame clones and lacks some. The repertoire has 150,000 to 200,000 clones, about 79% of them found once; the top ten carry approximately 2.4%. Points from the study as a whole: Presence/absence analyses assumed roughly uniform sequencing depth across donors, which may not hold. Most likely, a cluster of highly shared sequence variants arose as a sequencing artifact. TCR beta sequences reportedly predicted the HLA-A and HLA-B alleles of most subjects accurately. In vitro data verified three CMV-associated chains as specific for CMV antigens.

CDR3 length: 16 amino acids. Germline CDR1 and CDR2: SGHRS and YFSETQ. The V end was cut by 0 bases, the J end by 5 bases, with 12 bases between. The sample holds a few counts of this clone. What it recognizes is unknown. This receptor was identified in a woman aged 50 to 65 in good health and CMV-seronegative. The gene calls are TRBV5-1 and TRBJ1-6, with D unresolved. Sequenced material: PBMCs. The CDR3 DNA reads TGCGCCAGCAGCTTGGGAGTCGCTAAGAATAATTCACCCCTCCACTTT. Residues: CASSLGVAKNNSPLHF.